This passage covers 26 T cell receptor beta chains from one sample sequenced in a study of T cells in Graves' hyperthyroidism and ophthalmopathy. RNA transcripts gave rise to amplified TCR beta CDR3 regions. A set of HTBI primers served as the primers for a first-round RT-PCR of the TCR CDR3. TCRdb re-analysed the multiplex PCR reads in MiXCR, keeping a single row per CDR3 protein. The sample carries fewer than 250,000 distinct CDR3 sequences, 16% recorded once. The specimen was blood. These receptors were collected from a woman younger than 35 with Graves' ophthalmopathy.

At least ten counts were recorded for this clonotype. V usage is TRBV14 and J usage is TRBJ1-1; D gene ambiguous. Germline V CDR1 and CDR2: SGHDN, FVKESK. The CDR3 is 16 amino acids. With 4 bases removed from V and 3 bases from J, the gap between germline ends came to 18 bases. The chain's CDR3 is CASSLEGYGQDTEAFF. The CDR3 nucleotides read TGTGCCAGCAGCCTAGAAGGTTACGGGCAAGACACTGAAGCTTTCTTT. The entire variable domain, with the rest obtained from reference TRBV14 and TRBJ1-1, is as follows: EAGVTQFPSHSVIEKGQTVTLRCDPISGHDNLYWYRRVMGKEIKFLLHFVKESKQDESGMPNNRFLAERTGGTYSTLKVQPAELEDSGVYFCASSLEGYGQDTEAFFGQGTRLTVV.

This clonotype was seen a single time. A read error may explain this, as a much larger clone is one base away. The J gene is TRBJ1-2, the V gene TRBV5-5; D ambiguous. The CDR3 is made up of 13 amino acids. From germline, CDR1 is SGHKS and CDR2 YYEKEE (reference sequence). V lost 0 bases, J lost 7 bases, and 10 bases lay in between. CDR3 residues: CASSLGQACGYTF. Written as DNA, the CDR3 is TGTGCCAGCAGCTTGGGTCAGGCCTGTGGCTACACCTTC.

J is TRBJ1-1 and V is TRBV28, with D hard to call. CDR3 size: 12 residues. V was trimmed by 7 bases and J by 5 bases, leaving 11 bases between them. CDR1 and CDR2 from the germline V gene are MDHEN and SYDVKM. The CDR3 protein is CASTGGWTEAFF. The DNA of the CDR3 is TGTGCCAGCACTGGCGGATGGACTGAAGCTTTCTTT.

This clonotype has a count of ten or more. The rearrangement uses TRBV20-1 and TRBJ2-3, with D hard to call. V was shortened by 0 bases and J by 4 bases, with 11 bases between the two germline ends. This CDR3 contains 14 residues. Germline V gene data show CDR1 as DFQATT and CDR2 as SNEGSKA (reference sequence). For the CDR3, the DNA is TGCAGTGCTAGAGATCCCCCGGCTGCAGATACGCAGTATTTT. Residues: CSARDPPAADTQYF.

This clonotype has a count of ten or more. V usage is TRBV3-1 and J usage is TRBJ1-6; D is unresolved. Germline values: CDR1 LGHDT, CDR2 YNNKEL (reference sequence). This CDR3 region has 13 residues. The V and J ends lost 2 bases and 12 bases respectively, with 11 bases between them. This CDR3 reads CASSQSPQLPLHF. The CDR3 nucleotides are TGTGCCAGCAGCCAATCCCCACAGCTACCCCTCCACTTT.

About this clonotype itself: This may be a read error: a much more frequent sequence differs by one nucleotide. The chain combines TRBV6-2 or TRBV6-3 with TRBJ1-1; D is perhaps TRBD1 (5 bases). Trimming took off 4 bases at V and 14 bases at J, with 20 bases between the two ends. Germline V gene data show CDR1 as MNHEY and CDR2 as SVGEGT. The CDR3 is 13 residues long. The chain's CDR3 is CASSLAAPGSGFF. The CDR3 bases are TGTGCCAGCAGTTTAGCAGCCCCAGGGTCGGGATTCTTT.

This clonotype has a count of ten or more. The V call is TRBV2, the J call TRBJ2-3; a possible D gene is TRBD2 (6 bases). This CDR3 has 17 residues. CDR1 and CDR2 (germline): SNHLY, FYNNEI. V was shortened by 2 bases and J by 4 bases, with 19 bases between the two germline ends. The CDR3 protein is CASSEWAGPRAADTQYF. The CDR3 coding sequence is TGTGCCAGCAGTGAATGGGCGGGACCCCGTGCCGCAGATACGCAGTATTTT.

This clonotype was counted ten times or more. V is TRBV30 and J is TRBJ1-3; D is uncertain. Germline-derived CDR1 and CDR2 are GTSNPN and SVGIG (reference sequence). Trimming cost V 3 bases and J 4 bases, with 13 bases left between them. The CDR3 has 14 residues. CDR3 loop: CAWSRRPSGNTIYF. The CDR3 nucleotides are TGTGCCTGGAGCAGGCGTCCCTCAGGAAACACCATATATTTT.

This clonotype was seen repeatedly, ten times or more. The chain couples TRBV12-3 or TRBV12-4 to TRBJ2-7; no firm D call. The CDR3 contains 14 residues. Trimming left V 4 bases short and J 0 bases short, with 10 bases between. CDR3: CASSSRPSSYEQYF. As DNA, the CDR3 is TGTGCCAGCAGTTCGAGGCCTAGCTCCTACGAGCAGTACTTC.

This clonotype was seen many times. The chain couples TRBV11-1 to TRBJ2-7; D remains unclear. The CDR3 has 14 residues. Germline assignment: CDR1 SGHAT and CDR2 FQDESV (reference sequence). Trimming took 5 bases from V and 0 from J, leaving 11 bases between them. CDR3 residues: CASSTGPGSYEQYF. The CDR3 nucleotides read TGTGCCAGCAGCACCGGACCGGGCTCCTACGAGCAGTACTTC.

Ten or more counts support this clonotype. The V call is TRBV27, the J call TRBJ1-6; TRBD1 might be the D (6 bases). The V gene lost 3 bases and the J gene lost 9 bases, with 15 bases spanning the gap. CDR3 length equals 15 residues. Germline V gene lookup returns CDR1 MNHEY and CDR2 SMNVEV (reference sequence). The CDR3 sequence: CASSLGGQAGSPLHF. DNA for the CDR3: TGTGCCAGCAGTTTGGGGGGGCAGGCGGGTTCACCCCTCCACTTT.

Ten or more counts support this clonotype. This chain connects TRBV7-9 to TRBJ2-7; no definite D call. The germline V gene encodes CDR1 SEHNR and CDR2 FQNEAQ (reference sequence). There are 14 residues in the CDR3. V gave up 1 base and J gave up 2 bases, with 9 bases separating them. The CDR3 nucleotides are TGTGCCAGCAGCTTAGGGCTCAGGCCCTACGAGCAGTACTTC. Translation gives CASSLGLRPYEQYF.

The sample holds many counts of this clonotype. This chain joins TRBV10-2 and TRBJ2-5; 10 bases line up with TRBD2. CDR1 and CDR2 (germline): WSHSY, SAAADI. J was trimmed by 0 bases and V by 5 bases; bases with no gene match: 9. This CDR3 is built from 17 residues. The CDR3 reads CASSISSGGSYQETQYF. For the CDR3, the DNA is TGCGCCAGCAGTATATCTAGCGGGGGATCGTACCAAGAGACCCAGTACTTC.

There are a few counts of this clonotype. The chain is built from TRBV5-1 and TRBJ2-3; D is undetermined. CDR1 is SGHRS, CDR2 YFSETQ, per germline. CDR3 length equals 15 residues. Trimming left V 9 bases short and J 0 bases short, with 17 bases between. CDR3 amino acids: CATSPTASSTDTQYF. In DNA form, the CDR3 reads TGCGCCACCTCCCCGACTGCTTCTAGCACAGATACGCAGTATTTT.

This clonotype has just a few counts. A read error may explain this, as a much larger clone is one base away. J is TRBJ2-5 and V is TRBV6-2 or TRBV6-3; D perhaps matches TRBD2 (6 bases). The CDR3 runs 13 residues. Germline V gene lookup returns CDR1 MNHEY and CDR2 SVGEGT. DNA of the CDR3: TGTGCCAGCAGTTACGCGGGGACGGAGACCCAGTGCTTC. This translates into CASSYAGTETQCF.

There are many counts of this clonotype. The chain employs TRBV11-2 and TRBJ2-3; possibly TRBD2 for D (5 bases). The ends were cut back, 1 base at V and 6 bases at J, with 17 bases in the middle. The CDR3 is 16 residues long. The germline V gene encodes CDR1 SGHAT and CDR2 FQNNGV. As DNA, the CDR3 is TGTGCCAGCAGCTTAGCTAGCCCCAACCTGGGGGATACGCAGTATTTT. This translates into CASSLASPNLGDTQYF.

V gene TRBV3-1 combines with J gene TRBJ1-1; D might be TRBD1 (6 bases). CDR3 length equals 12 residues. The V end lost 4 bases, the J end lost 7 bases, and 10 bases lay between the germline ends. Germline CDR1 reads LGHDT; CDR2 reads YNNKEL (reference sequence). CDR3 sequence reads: CASSRWTDEAFF. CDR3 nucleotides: TGTGCCAGCAGCCGATGGACAGATGAAGCTTTCTTT.

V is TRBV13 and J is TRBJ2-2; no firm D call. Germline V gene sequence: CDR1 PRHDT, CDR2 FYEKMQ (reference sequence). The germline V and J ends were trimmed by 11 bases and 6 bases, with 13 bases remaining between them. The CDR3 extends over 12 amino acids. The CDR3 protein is CAGRALAGELFF. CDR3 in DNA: TGTGCCGGCCGCGCACTGGCCGGGGAGCTGTTTTTT.

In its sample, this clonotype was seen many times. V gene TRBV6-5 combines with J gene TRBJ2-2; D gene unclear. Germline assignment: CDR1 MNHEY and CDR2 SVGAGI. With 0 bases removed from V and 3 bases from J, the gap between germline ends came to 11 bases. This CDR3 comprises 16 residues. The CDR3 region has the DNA TGTGCCAGCAGTTACTCGCAGGCAGGCTACACCGGGGAGCTGTTTTTT. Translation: CASSYSQAGYTGELFF.

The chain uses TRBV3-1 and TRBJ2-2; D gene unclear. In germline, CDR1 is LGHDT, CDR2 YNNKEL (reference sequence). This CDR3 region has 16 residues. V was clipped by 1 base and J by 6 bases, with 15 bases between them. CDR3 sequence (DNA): TGTGCCAGCAGCCAAGGGGCTCTCGCAAATGCCGGGGAGCTGTTTTTT. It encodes CASSQGALANAGELFF.

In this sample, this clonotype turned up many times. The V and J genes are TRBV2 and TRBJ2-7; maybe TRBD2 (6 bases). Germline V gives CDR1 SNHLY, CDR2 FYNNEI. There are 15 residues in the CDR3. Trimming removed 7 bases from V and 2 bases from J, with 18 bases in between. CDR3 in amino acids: CASTSAGTSPYEQYF. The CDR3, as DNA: TGTGCCAGCACCTCGGCCGGCACTAGCCCCTACGAGCAGTACTTC.

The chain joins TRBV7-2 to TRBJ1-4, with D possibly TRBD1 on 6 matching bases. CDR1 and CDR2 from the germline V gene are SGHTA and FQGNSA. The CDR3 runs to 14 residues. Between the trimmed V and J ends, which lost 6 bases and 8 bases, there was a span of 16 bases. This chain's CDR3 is CASRRGGGEEKLFF. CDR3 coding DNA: TGTGCCAGCAGGCGTGGCGGGGGCGAGGAAAAACTGTTTTTT.

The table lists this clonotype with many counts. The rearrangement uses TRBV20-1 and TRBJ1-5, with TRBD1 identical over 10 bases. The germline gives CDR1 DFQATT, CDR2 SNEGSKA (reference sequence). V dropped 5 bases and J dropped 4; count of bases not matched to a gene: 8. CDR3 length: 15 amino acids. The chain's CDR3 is CSASTQGQGNQPQHF. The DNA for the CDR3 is TGCAGTGCTTCCACTCAGGGACAGGGGAATCAGCCCCAGCATTTT.

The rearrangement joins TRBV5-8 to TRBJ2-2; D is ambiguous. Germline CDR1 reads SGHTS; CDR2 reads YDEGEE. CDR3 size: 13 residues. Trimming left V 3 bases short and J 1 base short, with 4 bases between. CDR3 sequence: CASSYGNTGELFF. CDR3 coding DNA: TGTGCCAGCAGCTACGGGAACACCGGGGAGCTGTTTTTT.

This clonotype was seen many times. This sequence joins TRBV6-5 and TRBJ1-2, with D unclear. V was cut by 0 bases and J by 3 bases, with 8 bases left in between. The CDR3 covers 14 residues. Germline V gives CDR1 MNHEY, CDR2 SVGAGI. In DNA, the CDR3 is TGTGCCAGCAGTTACTCGGCTGCTGACTATGGCTACACCTTC. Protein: CASSYSAADYGYTF.

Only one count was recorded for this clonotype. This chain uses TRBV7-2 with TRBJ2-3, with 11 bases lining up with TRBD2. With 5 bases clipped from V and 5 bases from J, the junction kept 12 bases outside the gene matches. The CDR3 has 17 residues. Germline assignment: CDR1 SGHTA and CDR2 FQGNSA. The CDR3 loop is CASSTLALAGEQDTQYF. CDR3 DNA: TGTGCCAGCAGCACGTTAGCACTAGCGGGGGAACAAGATACGCAGTATTTT.